The rows below give T cell receptor beta chains drawn from one sample of a study of T cell responses to AZD1222 COVID-19 vaccine. The repertoire was sequenced with immunoSEQ multiplex PCR; TCRdb's copy has only in-frame clones and lacks some. In the table there are roughly 110,000 clones, approximately 90% of which are singletons. Here the sequenced sample was peripheral blood, taken on day 0 of AZD1222 vaccination. The receptor source for this set is an adult in good health. CDR3s include the opening cysteine and the closing phenylalanine or tryptophan. Fields, in order: D gene, J gene, V gene, CDR3 protein. A D gene is named only where the DNA matches it firmly.

NA,TRBJ2-5,TRBV3-1/TRBV3-2,CASGTGTHLETQYF
TRBD1,TRBJ1-2,TRBV2,CASGGTGGNYGYTF
NA,TRBJ1-1,TRBV10-3,CAISEGGEAFF
NA,TRBJ1-4,TRBV11-2,CASKFSRFNEKLFF
NA,TRBJ1-4,TRBV7-8,CASSPRSGITNEKLFF
TRBD1,TRBJ2-7,TRBV19,CATQTGIGYEQYF
TRBD1,TRBJ1-2,TRBV6-5,CASSYIRTGGNYGYTF
TRBD1,TRBJ1-6,TRBV3-1/TRBV3-2,CASSHTGGLHF
NA,TRBJ2-4,TRBV30,CAWSAPRVLYF
NA,TRBJ1-2,TRBV5-6,CASSLGRDFRRGYTF
NA,TRBJ1-5,TRBV20-1,CSASTNRDSNQPQHF
NA,TRBJ1-1,TRBV7-9,CASSYLGTTEAFF
NA,TRBJ1-3,TRBV7-9,CASSLSDSSSGNTIYF
TRBD1,TRBJ1-5,TRBV7-8,CASSTNTGDQPQHF
NA,TRBJ1-5,TRBV5-5,CASREGSNQPQHF
NA,TRBJ2-2,TRBV4-2,CASSQDRDRYTGELFF
NA,TRBJ1-5,TRBV6-5,CASSRQPQHF
NA,TRBJ1-2,TRBV27,CASSLRQGNGYTF
TRBD1,TRBJ2-3,TRBV9,CASSLRDRVVDTQYF
NA,TRBJ1-1,TRBV12-3/TRBV12-4,CASSVQENTEAFF
NA,TRBJ2-5,TRBV11-2,CASSLNGIGQETQYF
TRBD1,TRBJ1-5,TRBV6-2/TRBV6-3,CASSRTGQNQPQHF
NA,TRBJ1-5,TRBV5-1,CASSPAQGAQPQHF
NA,TRBJ2-7,TRBV12-5,CASALSLADYEQYF
TRBD2,TRBJ2-5,TRBV3-1/TRBV3-2,CASSQSSGGAVETQYF
TRBD2,TRBJ2-7,TRBV10-3,CAIGWGTSRYEQYF
TRBD1,TRBJ1-2,TRBV6-6,CASRDGQGKSGYTF
NA,TRBJ2-6,TRBV30,CAWSVLGWVSGANVLTF
NA,TRBJ1-2,TRBV19,CASSINAGPGGYGYTF
TRBD1,TRBJ1-5,TRBV27,CASSLGQGFSNQPQHF
NA,TRBJ1-5,TRBV4-2,CASSDRQGNQPQHF
NA,TRBJ2-5,TRBV6-2/TRBV6-3,CASSYSRSQHQETQYF
TRBD1,TRBJ1-3,TRBV5-1,CASSLGTGAYAGNTIYF